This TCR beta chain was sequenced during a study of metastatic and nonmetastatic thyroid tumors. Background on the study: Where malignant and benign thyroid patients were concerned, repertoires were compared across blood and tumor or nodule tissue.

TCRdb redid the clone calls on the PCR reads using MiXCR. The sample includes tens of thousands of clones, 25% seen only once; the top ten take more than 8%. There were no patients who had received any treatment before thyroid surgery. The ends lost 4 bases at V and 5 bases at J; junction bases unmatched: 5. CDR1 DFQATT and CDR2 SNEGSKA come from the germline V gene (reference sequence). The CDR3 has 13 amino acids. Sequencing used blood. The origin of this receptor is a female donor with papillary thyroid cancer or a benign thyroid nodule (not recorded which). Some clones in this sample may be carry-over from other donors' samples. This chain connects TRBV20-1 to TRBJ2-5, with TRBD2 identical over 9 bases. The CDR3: CSAKAGGGETQYF. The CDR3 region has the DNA TGCAGTGCTAAGGCGGGAGGGGGGGAGACCCAGTACTTC.